Each of the 21 T cell receptor beta chains below was sequenced from the same sample in a study of T cell clones after liver transplantation. The table came from immunoSEQ multiplex PCR; TCRdb's copy has only in-frame clones and leaves some out. The sample contains 95,000 to 130,000 clones, less than 95% of which appear only once. The sequenced sample was CD4+ T cells from blood, obtained 12 months after liver transplant. These TCRs come from a human patient who received a liver transplant. Some of the T cells may derive from the graft donor.

This chain uses TRBV5-1 with TRBJ1-1; the D is unclear. Germline V gene lookup returns CDR1 SGHRS and CDR2 YFSETQ. V lost 4 bases and J 2 bases, leaving 18 bases between the germline ends. This CDR3 has 16 residues. The CDR3: CASSHDLRTLNTEAFF. For the CDR3, the DNA is TGCGCCAGCAGCCATGATTTAAGGACCCTTAACACTGAAGCTTTCTTT.

V is TRBV11-2 and J is TRBJ2-1; 8 bases line up with TRBD2. In germline, CDR1 is SGHAT, CDR2 FQNNGV. This CDR3 spans 15 amino acids. Unmatched junction bases numbered 5, after V lost 3 bases and J lost 4 bases. CDR3 region: CASSFYLAGYNEQFF. The CDR3 region has the DNA TGTGCCAGCAGCTTTTACCTAGCGGGTTACAATGAGCAGTTCTTC.

A word on this clone: Other DNA sequences in this specimen translate into the identical CDR3. V and J are TRBV29-1 and TRBJ2-3; D call uncertain. V shed 4 bases and J shed 2 bases, with 7 bases lying between them. The CDR3 covers 12 residues. Germline CDR1 is SQVTM and CDR2 is ANQGSEA. This chain's CDR3 is CSVGEATDTQYF. The CDR3 nucleotides are TGCAGCGTTGGAGAGGCCACAGATACGCAGTATTTT.

The count of this clone is one. This rearrangement joins TRBV13 to TRBJ1-3, with D hard to call. Deletions cut 5 bases from V and 4 bases from J, with 15 bases between. Germline-derived CDR1 and CDR2 are PRHDT and FYEKMQ (reference sequence). The CDR3 runs to 15 residues. The CDR3 region is CASSLNRFSGNTIYF. The CDR3 nucleotides are TGTGCCAGCAGCCTGAACCGGTTTTCGGGAAACACCATATATTTT.

V gene TRBV11-3 combines with J gene TRBJ2-7; 14 bases line up with TRBD2. The CDR3 is made up of 19 amino acids. The V and J ends lost 5 bases and 4 bases, in that order; junction bases with no gene match: 16. Germline V gives CDR1 SGHNT, CDR2 YENEEA. The CDR3 DNA sequence: TGTGCCAGCAGCGCCGCCGGGACTAGCGGGAGCCGCGAGAGTTACGAGCAGTACTTC. The encoded protein is CASSAAGTSGSRESYEQYF.

The rearrangement uses TRBV18 and TRBJ2-1; 15 nucleotides match TRBD2. Germline loops: CDR1 KGHSH, CDR2 LQKENI. After removal of 8 bases from V and 0 bases from J, the junction contained 11 bases not matched to a gene. The CDR3 has 19 residues. CDR3 region: CASHEPGLAGGGSYNEQFF. CDR3 DNA sequence: TGTGCCAGCCACGAGCCAGGACTAGCGGGAGGGGGCTCCTACAATGAGCAGTTCTTC.

The V call is TRBV19, the J call TRBJ2-7; D is perhaps TRBD2 (6 bases). Germline V gene lookup returns CDR1 LNHDA and CDR2 SQIVND (reference sequence). The CDR3 sequence is 13 residues long. Deletions cut 3 bases from V and 3 bases from J, with 9 bases between. The CDR3 protein is CASSISAGYEQYF. CDR3 DNA sequence: TGTGCCAGTAGTATTTCAGCGGGCTACGAGCAGTACTTC. The variable domain in full, with the rest retrieved from reference TRBV19 and TRBJ2-7, is DGGITQSPKYLFRKEGQNVTLSCEQNLNHDAMYWYRQDPGQGLRLIYYSQIVNDFQKGDIAEGYSVSREKKESFPLTVTSAQKNPTAFYLCASSISAGYEQYFGPGTRLTVT.

The chain is built from TRBV6-5 and TRBJ1-1; TRBD1 matches 7 bases. V gave up 6 bases and J gave up 3 bases; unmatched junction bases: 7. The CDR3 runs to 14 residues. The V gene's germline CDR1 is MNHEY and CDR2 SVGAGI. CDR3 nucleotides: TGTGCCAGCAGCCCCCAGGGGGAATACACTGAAGCTTTCTTT. The encoded protein is CASSPQGEYTEAFF.

This chain joins TRBV7-2 and TRBJ2-5; 9 bases line up with TRBD2. This CDR3 has 15 residues. The ends lost 1 base at V and 4 bases at J; junction bases unmatched: 4. Germline V lookup: CDR1 SGHTA, CDR2 FQGNSA. The CDR3 DNA is TGTGCCAGCAGCTTAGGGGAGCGGGAGGCAGAGACCCAGTACTTC. Its protein product is CASSLGEREAETQYF. The full variable domain, completed using reference TRBV7-2 and TRBJ2-5, is GAGVSQSPSNKVTEKGKDVELRCDPISGHTALYWYRQSLGQGLEFLIYFQGNSAPDKSGLPSDRFSAERTGGSVSTLTIQRTQQEDSAVYLCASSLGEREAETQYFGPGTRLLVL.

This clone has just one count. V and J are TRBV5-1 and TRBJ1-3; 7 bases match TRBD1. CDR1 and CDR2 (germline): SGHRS, YFSETQ. V gave up 4 bases and J gave up 4 bases; unmatched junction bases: 5. The CDR3 extends over 14 amino acids. CDR3 DNA: TGCGCCAGCAGCCTAATGACAGGGGGAAACACCATATATTTT. Its protein is CASSLMTGGNTIYF.

The chain has TRBV4-2 and TRBJ2-7, with a possible D match to TRBD1 (6 bases). V dropped 1 base and J dropped 2 bases, with 12 bases sitting between them. The germline V gene has CDR1 LGHNA and CDR2 YNFKEQ. The CDR3 consists of 15 residues. The CDR3 DNA is TGTGCCAGCAGCCAAGGACAGGACGCACCCTACGAGCAGTACTTC. This translates into CASSQGQDAPYEQYF.

This chain uses TRBV6-1 with TRBJ2-7, with D possibly matching TRBD1 (5 bases). The CDR3 totals 14 residues. Trimming took off 8 bases at V and 3 bases at J, with 17 bases between the two ends. The V gene's germline CDR1 is MNHNS and CDR2 SASEGT. The CDR3 here is CASATLGPGYEQYF. The CDR3 DNA is TGTGCCAGCGCCACCCTGGGGCCCGGCTACGAGCAGTACTTC.

The rearrangement joins TRBV5-1 to TRBJ2-5, with TRBD1 as a possible D gene (6 bases). CDR3 length equals 16 residues. Trimming took 2 bases from V and 2 from J, leaving 16 bases between them. The germline V gene has CDR1 SGHRS and CDR2 YFSETQ. CDR3 sequence: CASSFTPRQVQETQYF. The CDR3 coding sequence is TGCGCCAGCAGCTTCACCCCTAGACAGGTACAAGAGACCCAGTACTTC.

CDR3 in amino acids: CASSLTISGSMDEQFF. The CDR3 coding sequence is TGTGCCAGCAGCTTAACAATAAGCGGGAGCATGGATGAGCAGTTCTTC. V is TRBV7-3 and J is TRBJ2-1, with 8 bases identical to TRBD2. This CDR3 spans 16 amino acids. V lost 0 bases to trimming and J lost 8 bases; unmatched junction nucleotides: 9. Germline CDR1 reads SGHTA; CDR2 reads FQGTGA. The entire variable domain, with the rest obtained from reference TRBV7-3 and TRBJ2-1, is as follows: GAGVSQTPSNKVTEKGKYVELRCDPISGHTALYWYRQSLGQGPEFLIYFQGTGAADDSGLPNDRFFAVRPEGSVSTLKIQRTERGDSAVYLCASSLTISGSMDEQFFGPGTRLTVL.

The J gene is TRBJ1-3, the V gene TRBV6-5; D remains unclear. Germline V CDR1 and CDR2: MNHEY, SVGAGI. The V end was cut by 0 bases, the J end by 2 bases, with 5 bases between. This CDR3 has 14 residues. The CDR3 reads CASSYSEAGNTIYF. The DNA for the CDR3 is TGTGCCAGCAGTTACTCTGAGGCTGGAAACACCATATATTTT.

The J gene is TRBJ1-1, the V gene TRBV2; the D is unclear. V was trimmed by 8 bases and J by 8 bases, leaving 15 bases between them. This CDR3 contains 12 residues. Germline V lookup: CDR1 SNHLY, CDR2 FYNNEI. The CDR3 DNA follows: TGTGCCAGCGGCGGGCCCGCGCAGGAAGCTTTCTTT. This translates into CASGGPAQEAFF.

This clone was found once. The rearrangement links TRBV9 to TRBJ2-7; D unclear. With 2 bases removed from V and 3 bases from J, the gap between germline ends came to 15 bases. Germline CDR1 reads SGDLS; CDR2 reads YYNGEE. This CDR3 spans 15 amino acids. CDR3 protein: CASSVDVGNGYEQYF. CDR3 in DNA: TGTGCCAGCAGCGTCGACGTAGGGAACGGCTACGAGCAGTACTTC.

The chain joins TRBV7-8 to TRBJ2-7; 7 bases are a match to TRBD2. The V and J ends lost 5 bases and 4 bases, in that order; junction bases with no gene match: 8. CDR1 is SGHVS, CDR2 FQNEAQ, per germline. The CDR3 has 14 amino acids. The CDR3 sequence is CASSLSGKGYEQYF. The CDR3 bases are TGTGCCAGCAGCCTAAGCGGGAAGGGGTACGAGCAGTACTTC. The variable domain in full, with the rest retrieved from reference TRBV7-8 and TRBJ2-7, is GAGVSQSPRYKVAKRGQDVALRCDPISGHVSLFWYQQALGQGPEFLTYFQNEAQLDKSGLPSDRFFAERPEGSVSTLKIQRTQQEDSAVYLCASSLSGKGYEQYFGPGTRLTVT.

This sequence joins TRBV7-2 and TRBJ2-3; TRBD2 matches 8 bases. Trimming at V came to 7 bases and at J to 8 bases, leaving 17 bases not matched to a gene. This CDR3 is 16 amino acids long. Germline lookup yields CDR1 SGHTA and CDR2 FQGNSA. The CDR3 is CASTSTGGPRTGTQYF. CDR3 DNA sequence: TGTGCCAGCACCTCTACGGGAGGGCCCAGGACTGGTACGCAGTATTTT.

The chain joins TRBV7-9 to TRBJ1-4; D remains ambiguous. Trimming took 1 base from V and 8 from J, leaving 5 bases between them. The CDR3 has 12 residues. Germline V gene sequence: CDR1 SEHNR, CDR2 FQNEAQ (reference sequence). DNA for the CDR3: TGTGCCAGCAGCTTAGTCCGGGAAAAACTGTTTTTT. It codes for CASSLVREKLFF.

The chain joins TRBV7-2 to TRBJ1-5; no definite D call. Looked up from germline, CDR1 is SGHTA and CDR2 is FQGNSA. The V end was cut by 3 bases, the J end by 0 bases, with 9 bases between. The CDR3 contains 15 residues. The CDR3 loop is CASSFNGGSNQPQHF. DNA for the CDR3: TGTGCCAGCAGCTTCAATGGAGGTAGCAATCAGCCCCAGCATTTT.